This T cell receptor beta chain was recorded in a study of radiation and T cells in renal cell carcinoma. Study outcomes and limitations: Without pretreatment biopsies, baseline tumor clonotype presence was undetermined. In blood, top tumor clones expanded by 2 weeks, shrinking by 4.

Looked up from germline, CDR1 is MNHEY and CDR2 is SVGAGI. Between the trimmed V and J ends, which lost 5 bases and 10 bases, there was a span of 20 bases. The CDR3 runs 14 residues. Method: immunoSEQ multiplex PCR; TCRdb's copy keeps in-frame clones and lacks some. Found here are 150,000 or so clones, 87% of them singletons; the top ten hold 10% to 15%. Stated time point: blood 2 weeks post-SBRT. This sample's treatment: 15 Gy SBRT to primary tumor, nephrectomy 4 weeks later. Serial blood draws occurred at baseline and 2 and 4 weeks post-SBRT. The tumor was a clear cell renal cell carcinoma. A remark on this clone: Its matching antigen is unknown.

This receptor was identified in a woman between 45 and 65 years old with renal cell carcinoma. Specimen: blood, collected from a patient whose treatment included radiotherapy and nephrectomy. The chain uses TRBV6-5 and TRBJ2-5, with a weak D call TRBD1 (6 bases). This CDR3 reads CASSPGTSLGDQYF. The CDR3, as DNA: TGTGCCAGCAGTCCCGGGACATCCCTTGGTGACCAGTACTTC.